This T cell receptor beta chain emerged from a study of blood T cell repertoires in COVID-19. The CDR3 sequence is 16 residues long. Germline loops: CDR1 KGHSH, CDR2 LQKENI. Trimming cost V 0 bases and J 5 bases, with 14 bases left between them. Profiled with immunoSEQ multiplex PCR; TCRdb holds only in-frame clones, not every one. The table shows fewer than 300,000 clones, with approximately 90% occurring only once. The TCR comes from a middle-aged woman with acute COVID-19. The sequencing input was PBMCs or T cells enriched from blood (not recorded which). This rearrangement joins TRBV18 to TRBJ2-1; D might be TRBD2 (5 bases). The CDR3 DNA sequence: TGTGCCAGCTCACCACCGGATCTAGCTAGAAACAATGAGCAGTTCTTC. Translation: CASSPPDLARNNEQFF.